These T cell receptor beta chains were read from a single sample in a study of blood T cell repertoires in COVID-19. Produced via immunoSEQ multiplex PCR; TCRdb's table is partial and in-frame only. The sample comprises 200,000 or so clones, approximately 80% of which are singletons, and 7% to 8.5% rests with the top ten. The specimen was PBMCs or T cells enriched from blood (not recorded which). The receptors were gathered from a woman aged 40 to 49 with acute COVID-19. The CDR3 runs from the conserved cysteine through the conserved F or W. Fields, in order: J gene, clone size, V gene, D gene, CDR3 protein, CDR3 DNA. The D gene is left open where the match is weak. Clone size is shown for a subset of rows, as once, few, many or a class of expanded clone.

TRBJ1-2	-	TRBV4-3	TRBD1	CASSQDFRTGDGYTF	TGCGCCAGCAGCCAAGATTTCAGGACAGGGGATGGCTACACCTTC
TRBJ1-1	-	TRBV18	TRBD1	CASSPQGAGTEAFF	TGTGCCAGCTCACCACAGGGGGCGGGTACTGAAGCTTTCTTT
TRBJ2-7	few	TRBV7-8	-	CASSARDFSYEQYF	TGTGCCAGCAGCGCCCGGGACTTTTCCTACGAGCAGTACTTC
TRBJ2-3	-	TRBV3-1/TRBV3-2	-	CASSQASGLGTDTQYF	TGTGCCAGCAGTCAGGCAAGTGGGCTCGGCACAGATACGCAGTATTTT
TRBJ2-1	few	TRBV11-2	TRBD1	CASSIRTGFGNEQFF	TGTGCCAGCAGCATAAGGACAGGGTTTGGAAATGAGCAGTTCTTC
TRBJ2-3	-	TRBV20-1	-	CSASSYPADTQYF	TGCAGTGCTAGTTCTTATCCGGCAGATACGCAGTATTTT
TRBJ1-5	-	TRBV7-8	-	CASSTTARGNNQPQHF	TGTGCCAGCAGCACTACCGCGCGGGGTAACAATCAGCCCCAGCATTTT
TRBJ1-1	-	TRBV5-6	-	CASSLDIRNTEAFF	TGTGCCAGCAGCTTGGATATCAGGAACACTGAAGCTTTCTTT
TRBJ1-6	-	TRBV9	-	CASSVEPGLSRPLHF	TGTGCCAGCAGCGTAGAACCAGGCCTTAGTAGACCCCTCCACTTT
TRBJ1-1	-	TRBV30	-	CAWGRTEAFF	TGTGCCTGGGGACGCACTGAAGCTTTCTTT
TRBJ2-7	few	TRBV27	TRBD2	CASSFRLAGGQTYEQYF	TGTGCCAGCAGTTTCAGACTAGCGGGAGGGCAGACCTACGAGCAGTACTTC
TRBJ2-2	-	TRBV11-3	TRBD1	CASSFAGGAGELFF	TGTGCCAGCAGCTTCGCAGGGGGAGCCGGGGAGCTGTTTTTT